The 7 T cell receptor beta chains reported below all come from one sample, sequenced in a study of control samples from healthy donors and cancer patients. Produced via immunoSEQ multiplex PCR; TCRdb's table is partial and in-frame only. Of 150,000 or so clones in the sample, 80% to 95% are singletons; the top ten hold over 3.5%. The sample consisted of blood. The receptors come from a woman aged 60-70 years in good health.

This chain joins TRBV19 and TRBJ1-6; D possibly corresponds to TRBD1 (5 bases). Germline assignment: CDR1 LNHDA and CDR2 SQIVND (reference sequence). This CDR3 comprises 16 residues. Trimming left V 5 bases short and J 10 bases short, with 21 bases between. DNA for the CDR3: TGTGCCAGTAGTTCAAACCCATCAGGGAGGGGATCACCCCTCCACTTT. Its protein product is CASSSNPSGRGSPLHF.

The rearrangement uses TRBV6-6 and TRBJ1-5; D is unresolved. Deletions cut 10 bases from V and 4 bases from J, with 17 bases between. Germline CDR1 is MNHNY and CDR2 is SVGAGI (reference sequence). CDR3 size: 14 residues. CDR3 nucleotides: TGTGCCACCACCCCCGGTCCGTCAAATCAGCCCCAGCATTTT. The encoded protein is CATTPGPSNQPQHF.

The chain employs TRBV18 and TRBJ1-6, with D perhaps matching TRBD1 (6 bases). V was shortened by 4 bases and J by 8 bases, with 15 bases between the two germline ends. Germline V lookup: CDR1 KGHSH, CDR2 LQKENI. The CDR3 runs 15 residues. The CDR3 spells CASSLSQGRDSPLHF. CDR3 nucleotide sequence: TGTGCCAGCTCACTTTCACAGGGCCGGGATTCACCCCTCCACTTT.

V and J are TRBV9 and TRBJ2-1; weak D call: TRBD2 (7 bases). Looked up from germline, CDR1 is SGDLS and CDR2 is YYNGEE. The CDR3 sequence is 15 residues long. The ends were cut back, 0 bases at V and 6 bases at J, with 13 bases in the middle. The CDR3 protein is CASSVGRGASNEQFF. Written as DNA, the CDR3 is TGTGCCAGCAGCGTAGGACGGGGGGCCTCCAATGAGCAGTTCTTC.

This chain joins TRBV18 and TRBJ2-2; TRBD1 agrees at 8 bases. Germline V gene sequence: CDR1 KGHSH, CDR2 LQKENI. This CDR3 has 17 residues. V lost 3 bases, J lost 0 bases, and 6 bases stayed unmatched. In DNA, the CDR3 is TGTGCCAGCTCACCTCCCGGGACAGGCACGAACACCGGGGAGCTGTTTTTT. This sequence encodes CASSPPGTGTNTGELFF.

The V gene is TRBV21-1, the J gene TRBJ1-2. TRBV21-1 is shown as a pseudogene. The CDR3 loop spans 20 amino acids. The CDR3 nucleotides read TGTGCCAGCAGCTCCGTGGGGGTATTCCTATCGCGTACTCCTTTATATGGCTACACCTTC. It is translated as CASSSVGVFLSRTPLYGYTF.

The J gene is TRBJ2-7, the V gene TRBV5-5; TRBD1 matches 8 bases. Germline lookup yields CDR1 SGHKS and CDR2 YYEKEE (reference sequence). CDR3 length: 16 amino acids. With 5 bases clipped from V and 0 bases from J, the junction kept 10 bases outside the gene matches. The CDR3 region is CASSRAGQGSSYEQYF. Here the CDR3 DNA reads TGTGCCAGCAGTAGGGCCGGACAGGGTAGCTCCTACGAGCAGTACTTC.